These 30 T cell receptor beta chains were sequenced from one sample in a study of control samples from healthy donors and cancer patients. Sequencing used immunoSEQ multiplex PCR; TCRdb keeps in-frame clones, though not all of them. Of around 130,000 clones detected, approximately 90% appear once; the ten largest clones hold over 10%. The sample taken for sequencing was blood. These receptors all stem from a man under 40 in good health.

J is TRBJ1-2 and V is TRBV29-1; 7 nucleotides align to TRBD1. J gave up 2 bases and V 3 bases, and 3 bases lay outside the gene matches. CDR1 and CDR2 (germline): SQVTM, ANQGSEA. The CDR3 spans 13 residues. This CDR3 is CSVDQGGNYGYTF. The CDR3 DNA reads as TGCAGCGTTGACCAGGGGGGGAACTATGGCTACACCTTC.

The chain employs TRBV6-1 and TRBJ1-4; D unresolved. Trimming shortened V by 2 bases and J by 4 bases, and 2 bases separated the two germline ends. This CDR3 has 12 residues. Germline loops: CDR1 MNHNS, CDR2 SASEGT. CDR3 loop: CASSEHNEKLFF. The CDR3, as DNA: TGTGCCAGCAGTGAACATAATGAAAAACTGTTTTTT.

For the CDR3, the DNA is TGTGCCAGCAGTCAACAGGGGGCTACCTCCGGCTACACCTTC. It translates to CASSQQGATSGYTF. The V call is TRBV28, the J call TRBJ1-2, with 9 bases aligning to TRBD1. The CDR3 contains 14 residues. The V and J ends lost 5 bases and 8 bases, in that order; junction bases with no gene match: 9. Germline CDR1 and CDR2: MDHEN and SYDVKM.

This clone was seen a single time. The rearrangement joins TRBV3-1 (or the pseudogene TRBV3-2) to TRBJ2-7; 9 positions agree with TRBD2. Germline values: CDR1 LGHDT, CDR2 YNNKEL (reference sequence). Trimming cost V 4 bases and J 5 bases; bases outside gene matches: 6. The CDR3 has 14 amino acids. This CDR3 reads CASSPAGGPHEQYF. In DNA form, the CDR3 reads TGTGCCAGCAGCCCCGCGGGGGGGCCCCACGAGCAGTACTTC.

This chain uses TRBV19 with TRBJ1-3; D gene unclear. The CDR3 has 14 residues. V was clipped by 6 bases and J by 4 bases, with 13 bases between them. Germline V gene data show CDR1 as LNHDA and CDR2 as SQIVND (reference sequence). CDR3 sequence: CASSYPEDGNTIYF. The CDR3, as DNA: TGTGCCAGTAGCTACCCGGAGGACGGAAACACCATATATTTT.

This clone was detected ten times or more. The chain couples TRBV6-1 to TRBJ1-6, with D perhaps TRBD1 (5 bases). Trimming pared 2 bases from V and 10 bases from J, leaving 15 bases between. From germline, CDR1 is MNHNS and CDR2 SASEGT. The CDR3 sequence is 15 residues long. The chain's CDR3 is CASSELGGVGSPLHF. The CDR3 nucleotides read TGTGCCAGCAGTGAATTGGGGGGGGTCGGATCACCCCTCCACTTT.

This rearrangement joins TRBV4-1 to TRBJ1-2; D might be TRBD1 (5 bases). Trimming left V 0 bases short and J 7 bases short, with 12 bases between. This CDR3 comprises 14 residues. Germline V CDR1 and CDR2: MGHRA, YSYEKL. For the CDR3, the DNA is TGCGCCAGCAGCCAAGATGGGGGAGCGGGTGGCTACACCTTC. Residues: CASSQDGGAGGYTF.

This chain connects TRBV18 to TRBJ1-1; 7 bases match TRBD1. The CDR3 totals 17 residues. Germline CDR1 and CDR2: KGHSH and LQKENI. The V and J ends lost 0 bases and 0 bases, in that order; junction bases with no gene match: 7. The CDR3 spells CASSPPRQGKMNTEAFF. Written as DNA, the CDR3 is TGTGCCAGCTCACCACCAAGACAGGGAAAGATGAACACTGAAGCTTTCTTT.

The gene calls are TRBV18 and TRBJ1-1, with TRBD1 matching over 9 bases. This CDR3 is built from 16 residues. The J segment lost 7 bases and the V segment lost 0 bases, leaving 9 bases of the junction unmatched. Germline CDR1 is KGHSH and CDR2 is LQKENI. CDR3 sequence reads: CASSPPDRGNWGEAFF. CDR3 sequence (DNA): TGTGCCAGCTCACCACCGGACAGGGGAAATTGGGGTGAAGCTTTCTTT.

The CDR3 DNA follows: TGTGCCAGTAGTCTTACGGGGATTGACGGCAACACCATATATTTT. This encodes CASSLTGIDGNTIYF. The J gene is TRBJ1-3, the V gene TRBV19; D ambiguous. The CDR3 extends over 15 amino acids. The germline V gene has CDR1 LNHDA and CDR2 SQIVND (reference sequence). Trimming took off 5 bases at V and 7 bases at J, with 18 bases between the two ends.

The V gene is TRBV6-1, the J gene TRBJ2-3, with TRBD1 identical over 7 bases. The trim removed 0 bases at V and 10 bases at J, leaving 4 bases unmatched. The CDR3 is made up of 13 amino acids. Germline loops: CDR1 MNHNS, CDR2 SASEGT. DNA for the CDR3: TGTGCCAGCAGTGAAGCGCTTCAGGGGGCGCAGTATTTT. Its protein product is CASSEALQGAQYF.

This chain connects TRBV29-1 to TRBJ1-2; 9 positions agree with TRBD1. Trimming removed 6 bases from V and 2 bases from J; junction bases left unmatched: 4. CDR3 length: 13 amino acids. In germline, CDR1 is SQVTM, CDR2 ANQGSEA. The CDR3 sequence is CSVKDRGNYGYTF. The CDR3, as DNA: TGCAGCGTAAAAGACAGGGGGAACTATGGCTACACCTTC.

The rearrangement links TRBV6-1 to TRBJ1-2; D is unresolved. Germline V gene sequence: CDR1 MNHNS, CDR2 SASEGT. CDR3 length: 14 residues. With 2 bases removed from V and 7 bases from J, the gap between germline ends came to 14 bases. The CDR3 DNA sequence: TGTGCCAGCAGTGAACTCGGGAGTACGGCTGGCTACACCTTC. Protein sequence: CASSELGSTAGYTF.

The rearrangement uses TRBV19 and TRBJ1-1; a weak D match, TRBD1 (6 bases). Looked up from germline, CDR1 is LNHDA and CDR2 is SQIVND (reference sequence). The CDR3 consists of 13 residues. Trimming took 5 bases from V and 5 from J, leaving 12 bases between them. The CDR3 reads CASSPTQGTEAFF. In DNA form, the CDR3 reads TGTGCCAGTAGTCCAACACAGGGAACTGAAGCTTTCTTT.

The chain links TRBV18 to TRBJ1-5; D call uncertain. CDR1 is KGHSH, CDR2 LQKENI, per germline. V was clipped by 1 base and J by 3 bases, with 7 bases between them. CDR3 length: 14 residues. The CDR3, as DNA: TGTGCCAGCTCACCACAACGGATCAATCAGCCCCAGCATTTT. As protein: CASSPQRINQPQHF.

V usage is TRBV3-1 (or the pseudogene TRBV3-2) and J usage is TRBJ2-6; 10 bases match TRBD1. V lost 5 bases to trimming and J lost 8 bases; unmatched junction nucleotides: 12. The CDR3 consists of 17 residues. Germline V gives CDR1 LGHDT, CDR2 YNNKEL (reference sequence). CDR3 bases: TGTGCCAGCAGCTATTCCGGGACAGGGGCTTGGTCCAACGTCCTGACTTTC. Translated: CASSYSGTGAWSNVLTF.

The CDR3 DNA reads as TGTGCCACCAGCAGAAACTTAGGACAGGGAAAGGAGACCCAGTACTTC. Its protein is CATSRNLGQGKETQYF. The chain employs TRBV15 and TRBJ2-5, with TRBD1 identical over 8 bases. The V gene end was trimmed by 2 bases and the J gene end by 5 bases; junction bases not matched to a gene: 10. The CDR3 consists of 16 residues. Per germline, CDR1 LNHNV and CDR2 YYDKDF (reference sequence).

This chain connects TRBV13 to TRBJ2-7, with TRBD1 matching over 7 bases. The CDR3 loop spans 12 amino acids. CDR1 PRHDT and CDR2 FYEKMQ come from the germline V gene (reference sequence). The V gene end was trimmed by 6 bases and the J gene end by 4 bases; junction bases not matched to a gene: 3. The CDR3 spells CASSRDRYEQYV. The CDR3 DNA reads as TGTGCCAGCAGTCGGGACAGATACGAGCAGTACGTC.

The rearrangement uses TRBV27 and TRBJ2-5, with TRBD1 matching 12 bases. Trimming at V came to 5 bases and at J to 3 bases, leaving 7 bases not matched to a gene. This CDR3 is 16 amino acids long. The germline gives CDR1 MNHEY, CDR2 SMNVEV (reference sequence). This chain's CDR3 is CASSRGQGAGEETQYF. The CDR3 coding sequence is TGTGCCAGCAGTCGGGGACAGGGGGCGGGAGAAGAGACCCAGTACTTC.

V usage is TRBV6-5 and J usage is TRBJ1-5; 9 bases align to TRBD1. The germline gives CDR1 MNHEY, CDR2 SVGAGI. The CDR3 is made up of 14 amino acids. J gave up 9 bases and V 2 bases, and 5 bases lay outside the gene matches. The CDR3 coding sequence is TGTGCCAGCAGTTACACAGGGGGCGGGGGGCCCCAGCATTTT. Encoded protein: CASSYTGGGGPQHF.

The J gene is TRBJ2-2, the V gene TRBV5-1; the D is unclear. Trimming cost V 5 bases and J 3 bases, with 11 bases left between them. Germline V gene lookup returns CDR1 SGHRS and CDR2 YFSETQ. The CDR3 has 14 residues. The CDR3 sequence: CASSFDTYTGELFF. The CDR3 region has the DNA TGCGCCAGCAGTTTTGATACGTACACCGGGGAGCTGTTTTTT.

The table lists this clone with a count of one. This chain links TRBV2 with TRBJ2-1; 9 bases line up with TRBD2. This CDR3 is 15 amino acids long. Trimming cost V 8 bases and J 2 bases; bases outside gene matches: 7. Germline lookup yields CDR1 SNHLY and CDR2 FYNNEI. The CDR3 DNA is TGTGCCAGCCATCGGGGCGGGGGGGCCTACAATGAGCAGTTCTTC. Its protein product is CASHRGGGAYNEQFF.

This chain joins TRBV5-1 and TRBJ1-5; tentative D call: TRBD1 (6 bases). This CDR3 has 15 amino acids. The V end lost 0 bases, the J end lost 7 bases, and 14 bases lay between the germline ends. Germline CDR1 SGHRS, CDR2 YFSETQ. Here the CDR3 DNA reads TGCGCCAGCAGCTTGGAAGGGGGGCTGGGACAGCCCCAGCATTTT. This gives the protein CASSLEGGLGQPQHF.

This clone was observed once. The CDR3 loop reads CASSVAGGVTDTQYF. CDR3 nucleotide sequence: TGTGCCAGCAGCGTAGCCGGGGGAGTCACAGATACGCAGTATTTT. The V call is TRBV9, the J call TRBJ2-3; possibly TRBD2 for D (6 bases). The V end lost 0 bases, the J end lost 2 bases, and 10 bases lay between the germline ends. This CDR3 contains 15 residues. Germline V gives CDR1 SGDLS, CDR2 YYNGEE.

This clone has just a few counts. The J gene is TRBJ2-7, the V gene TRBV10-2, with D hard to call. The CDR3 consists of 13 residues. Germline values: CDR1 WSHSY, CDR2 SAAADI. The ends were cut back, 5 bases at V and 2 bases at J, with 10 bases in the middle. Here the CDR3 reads CASSKEPTYEQYF. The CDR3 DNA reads TGCGCCAGCAGTAAAGAACCTACCTACGAGCAGTACTTC.

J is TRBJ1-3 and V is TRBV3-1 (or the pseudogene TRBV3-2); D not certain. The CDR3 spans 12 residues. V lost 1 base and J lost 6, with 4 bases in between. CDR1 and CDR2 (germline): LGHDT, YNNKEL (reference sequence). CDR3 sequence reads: CASSQVENTIYF. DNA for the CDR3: TGTGCCAGCAGCCAAGTTGAAAACACCATATATTTT.

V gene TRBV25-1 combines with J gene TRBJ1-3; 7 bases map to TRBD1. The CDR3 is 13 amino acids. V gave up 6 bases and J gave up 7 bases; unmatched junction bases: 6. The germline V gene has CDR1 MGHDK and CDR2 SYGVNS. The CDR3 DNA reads TGTGCCAGCAGCTCCAGGGGGGGGAACACCATATATTTT. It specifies CASSSRGGNTIYF.

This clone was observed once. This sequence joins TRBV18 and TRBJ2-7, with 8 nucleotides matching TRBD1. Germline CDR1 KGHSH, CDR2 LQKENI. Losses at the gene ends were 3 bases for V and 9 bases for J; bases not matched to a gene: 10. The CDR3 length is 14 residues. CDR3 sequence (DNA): TGTGCCAGCTCACCGCGGGACAGGAGGGTCGGGCAGTACTTC. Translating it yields CASSPRDRRVGQYF.

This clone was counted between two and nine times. The CDR3 loop reads CASSLRDRGLNSPLHF. CDR3 coding DNA: TGTGCCAGCTCACTCCGGGACAGGGGGCTTAATTCACCCCTCCACTTT. The chain links TRBV18 to TRBJ1-6; 12 bases line up with TRBD1. CDR3 length: 16 amino acids. V was pared by 4 bases and J by 6 bases, with 4 bases of the junction left unmatched. Germline CDR1 KGHSH, CDR2 LQKENI.

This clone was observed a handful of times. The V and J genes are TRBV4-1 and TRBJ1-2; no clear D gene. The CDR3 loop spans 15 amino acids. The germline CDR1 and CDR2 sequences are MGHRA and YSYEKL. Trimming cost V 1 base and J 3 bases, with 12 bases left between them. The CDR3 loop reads CASSQGAITDYGYTF. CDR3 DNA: TGCGCCAGCAGCCAAGGGGCTATCACGGACTATGGCTACACCTTC.